These 25 T cell receptor beta chains originate from one sample sequenced in a study of glioma-infiltrating T cells. TCR alpha and beta CDR3 regions were amplified from RNA using iRepertoire nested multiplex PCR. TCRdb passed the multiplex PCR reads through MiXCR, listing each CDR3 protein once. Of about 380,000 distinct CDR3 sequences in the sample, roughly two fifths were seen once. Sequencing was carried out using glioma tissue, nonneoplastic brain tissue, or PBMCs (not recorded which). The receptor source for this set is a human donor with low-grade glioma or glioblastoma, undergoing nonglioma brain surgery, or in good health (not recorded which).

This sequence joins TRBV28 and TRBJ2-3; TRBD1 matches at 8 bases. From germline, CDR1 is MDHEN and CDR2 SYDVKM. CDR3 length: 12 amino acids. The CDR3 loop is CSSGQGTDTQYF. CDR3 DNA: TGTTCATCTGGACAGGGAACAGATACGCAGTATTTT.

This chain links TRBV4-1 with TRBJ2-1; D gene unclear. The CDR3 sequence is 16 residues long. V shed 1 base and J shed 0 bases, with 10 bases lying between them. CDR1 and CDR2 (germline): MGHRA, YSYEKL. CDR3 region: CASSQVDLISYNEQFF. The CDR3 nucleotides are TGCGCCAGCAGCCAAGTCGACCTTATCTCCTACAATGAGCAGTTCTTC.

The chain carries TRBV6-1 and TRBJ2-1, with 7 nucleotides matching TRBD2. The trim removed 6 bases at V and 1 base at J, leaving 6 bases unmatched. The CDR3 runs to 15 residues. CDR1 is MNHNS and CDR2 is SASEGT in the germline V gene. CDR3 in amino acids: CASRGWGGSYNEQFF. In nucleotides, the CDR3 is TGTGCCAGCAGGGGGTGGGGAGGGTCCTACAATGAGCAGTTCTTC.

In the case of this clonotype: Mismatch with germline at one junction end may stem from a read error. V and J are TRBV3-1 and TRBJ1-3; D unresolved. CDR3 length equals 11 residues. Germline CDR1 is LGHDT and CDR2 is YNNKEL (reference sequence). This CDR3 is CASSLGSTIYF. The CDR3 coding sequence is TGTGCCAGCAGTTTGGGAAGCACCATATATTTT. The variable domain in full, completed from reference TRBV3-1 and TRBJ1-3, reads DTAVSQTPKYLVTQMGNDKSIKCEQNLGHDTMYWYKQDSKKFLKIMFSYNNKELIINETVPNRFSPKSPDKAHLNLHINSLELGDSAVYFCASSLGSTIYFGEGSWLTVV.

Details on this clonotype: This may come from a read error, since a much larger clone is one base off. This CDR3 is missing its conserved last phenylalanine or tryptophan, likely due to a read error. J is TRBJ2-5 and V is TRBV25-1, with 7 positions matching TRBD2. V lost 6 bases and J lost 2; bases outside the gene matches: 6. This CDR3 region has 14 residues. The germline V gene has CDR1 MGHDK and CDR2 SYGVNS. The CDR3 protein is CASSPAGVQETQYS. The CDR3, as DNA: TGTGCCAGCAGCCCCGCGGGGGTACAAGAGACCCAGTACTCC.

This chain joins TRBV6-1 and TRBJ2-7; perhaps TRBD2 as D (6 bases). Germline V gene data show CDR1 as MNHNS and CDR2 as SASEGT. The CDR3 totals 14 residues. V lost 5 bases to trimming and J lost 2 bases, with 13 bases between them. CDR3 in amino acids: CASSTREPTYEQYF. DNA for the CDR3: TGTGCCAGCAGTACCCGGGAGCCTACCTACGAGCAGTACTTC.

This clonotype was seen only once. This chain joins TRBV7-2 and TRBJ2-7; D may be TRBD1 (5 bases). The CDR3 runs to 12 residues. V lost 8 bases and J lost 1, with 9 bases in between. Looked up from germline, CDR1 is SGHTA and CDR2 is FQGNSA. Here the CDR3 reads CASLTESYEQYF. CDR3 in DNA: TGTGCCAGCCTGACAGAGTCCTACGAGCAGTACTTC.

J is TRBJ1-1 and V is TRBV5-6; D remains ambiguous. Germline V gene lookup returns CDR1 SGHDT and CDR2 YYEEEE. V was pared by 0 bases and J by 5 bases, with 11 bases between. The CDR3 has 14 residues. CDR3 coding DNA: TGTGCCAGCAGCTTGGTGCCTACGGGGACTGAAGCTTTCTTT. It codes for CASSLVPTGTEAFF.

This clonotype was picked up many times. V gene TRBV27 combines with J gene TRBJ1-3, with D maybe TRBD1 (5 bases). With 7 bases removed from V and 4 bases from J, the gap between germline ends came to 11 bases. The CDR3 spans 13 residues. Germline V gene lookup returns CDR1 MNHEY and CDR2 SMNVEV (reference sequence). The CDR3 protein is CASTTGTGNTIYF. The CDR3 DNA sequence: TGTGCCAGCACCACAGGAACGGGAAACACCATATATTTT.

In this sample, this clonotype turned up a few times. V usage is TRBV28 and J usage is TRBJ1-1, with 7 nucleotides matching TRBD1. The CDR3 consists of 12 residues. Germline trimming cut 5 bases from V and 7 bases from J; bases unmatched to any gene: 4. CDR1 is MDHEN and CDR2 is SYDVKM in the germline V gene. Here the CDR3 DNA reads TGTGCCAGCAGTGCAGGGGGGAGTGAAGCTTTCTTT. Translation: CASSAGGSEAFF.

This clonotype was counted at least ten times. This chain joins TRBV6-1 and TRBJ2-3; 14 bases align to TRBD2. CDR1 is MNHNS, CDR2 SASEGT, per germline. The CDR3 is 16 amino acids. V was clipped by 6 bases and J by 5 bases; unmatched bases: 7. The CDR3: CASRHGLAGGEDTQYF. The CDR3 bases are TGTGCCAGCAGGCACGGACTAGCGGGAGGAGAAGATACGCAGTATTTT.

This clonotype has only a few counts. The CDR3 DNA is TGTGCCAGCAGCTCCTTCGGACAGACCTATGGCTACACCTTC. It yields the protein CASSSFGQTYGYTF. The chain couples TRBV7-9 to TRBJ1-2; perhaps TRBD1 as D (6 bases). Germline CDR1 SEHNR, CDR2 FQNEAQ (reference sequence). The CDR3 contains 14 residues. V was clipped by 4 bases and J by 4 bases, with 13 bases between them.

The chain joins TRBV5-4 to TRBJ2-5; D call uncertain. Between the trimmed V and J ends, which lost 4 bases and 1 base, there was a span of 14 bases. This CDR3 contains 15 residues. In germline, CDR1 is SGHNT, CDR2 YYREEE (reference sequence). This CDR3 reads CASSPSLGIQETQYF. As DNA, the CDR3 is TGTGCCAGCAGCCCCTCCCTCGGAATCCAAGAGACCCAGTACTTC.

This chain links TRBV27 with TRBJ2-7; D unresolved. Trimming shortened V by 0 bases and J by 3 bases, and 9 bases separated the two germline ends. The CDR3 contains 14 residues. Germline CDR1 is MNHEY and CDR2 is SMNVEV (reference sequence). CDR3 amino acids: CASSLSFANYEQYF. CDR3 in DNA: TGTGCCAGCAGTTTATCATTTGCCAACTACGAGCAGTACTTC.

In the case of this clonotype: A read error is possible here, since a much larger clone lies one base away. This chain links TRBV6-5 with TRBJ2-2, with 10 bases that match TRBD1. The CDR3 spans 15 residues. Per the germline V gene, CDR1 is MNHEY and CDR2 is SVGAGI. Losses at the gene ends were 5 bases for V and 7 bases for J; bases not matched to a gene: 7. The DNA for the CDR3 is TGTGCCAGCAGTAAAGACAGGGGGCAGGACGGGGAGCTGTTTTTT. Translating it yields CASSKDRGQDGELFF.

This clonotype was counted between two and nine times. This chain joins TRBV15 and TRBJ1-1; 9 nucleotides match TRBD1. The CDR3 consists of 16 residues. V was pared by 2 bases and J by 5 bases, with 9 bases of the junction left unmatched. Germline CDR1 is LNHNV and CDR2 is YYDKDF (reference sequence). CDR3 DNA: TGTGCCACCAGCAGATCATCCCGGGACAGGGAAACTGAAGCTTTCTTT. Its translation: CATSRSSRDRETEAFF.

The chain uses TRBV7-4 and TRBJ1-6; 9 positions agree with TRBD1. V lost 6 bases to trimming and J lost 10 bases; unmatched junction nucleotides: 10. The CDR3 extends over 15 amino acids. CDR1 is SGHVT, CDR2 SQSDAQ, per germline. CDR3 sequence reads: CASSSIQGAGSPLHF. The CDR3 DNA is TGTGCCAGCAGTTCCATACAGGGGGCTGGGTCACCCCTCCACTTT.

This clonotype was recorded a few times. The chain uses TRBV5-6 and TRBJ2-5; D is ambiguous. Trimming took 2 bases from V and 2 from J, leaving 16 bases between them. CDR3 length: 16 residues. The germline V gene has CDR1 SGHDT and CDR2 YYEEEE. CDR3 protein: CASSFGDPLQQETQYF. CDR3 coding DNA: TGTGCCAGCAGCTTCGGAGATCCCCTACAACAAGAGACCCAGTACTTC.

The V and J genes are TRBV20-1 and TRBJ1-5; D possibly corresponds to TRBD1 (6 bases). The V end lost 4 bases, the J end lost 1 base, and 11 bases lay between the germline ends. Germline-derived CDR1 and CDR2 are DFQATT and SNEGSKA (reference sequence). This CDR3 is built from 14 residues. The DNA of the CDR3 is TGCAGTGCTACAATAGGGGGAAGCAATCAGCCCCAGCATTTT. This sequence encodes CSATIGGSNQPQHF.

This clonotype has a handful of counts. The V and J genes are TRBV28 and TRBJ1-5, with 9 bases matching TRBD1. The J segment lost 0 bases and the V segment lost 8 bases, leaving 14 bases of the junction unmatched. Germline CDR1 and CDR2: MDHEN and SYDVKM. The CDR3 totals 18 residues. The CDR3 spells CASATGTGSWYSNQPQHF. As DNA, the CDR3 is TGTGCCAGCGCAACCGGGACAGGGAGCTGGTATAGCAATCAGCCCCAGCATTTT.

This chain joins TRBV29-1 and TRBJ2-5; TRBD1 matches 7 bases. The CDR3 runs to 12 residues. With V trimmed by 4 bases and J by 7 bases, 6 bases remained unmatched. Germline CDR1 is SQVTM and CDR2 is ANQGSEA. CDR3 sequence (DNA): TGCAGCGTTGGAGGGGCAGGGGGGACCCAGTACTTC. Protein: CSVGGAGGTQYF. Together with reference TRBV29-1 and TRBJ2-5, the CDR3 gives the full variable domain: SAVISQKPSRDICQRGTSLTIQCQVDSQVTMMFWYRQQPGQSLTLIATANQGSEATYESGFVIDKFPISRPNLTFSTLTVSNMSPEDSSIYLCSVGGAGGTQYFGPGTRLLVL.

As concerns this clonotype: A read error is possible here, since a much larger clone lies one base away. The chain employs TRBV25-1 and TRBJ2-1, with D unresolved. From germline, CDR1 is MGHDK and CDR2 SYGVNS. The V end was cut by 2 bases, the J end by 11 bases, with 10 bases between. This CDR3 has 12 amino acids. The CDR3 loop is CASSEQRDKQFF. CDR3 DNA sequence: TGTGCCAGCAGTGAACAAAGAGATAAGCAGTTCTTC.

With respect to this clonotype: A read error may account for a junction end that differs from germline. The CDR3 sequence: CASSSDWAEDKQYF. CDR3 in DNA: TGTGCCAGCAGCTCGGACTGGGCCGAAGATAAGCAGTATTTT. This rearrangement joins TRBV7-2 to TRBJ2-3, with D possibly being TRBD2 (5 bases). The CDR3 loop spans 14 amino acids. Germline CDR1 and CDR2: SGHTA and FQGNSA. Variable domain in full (rest from reference TRBV7-2 and TRBJ2-3): GAGVSQSPSNKVTEKGKDVELRCDPISGHTALYWYRQSLGQGLEFLIYFQGNSAPDKSGLPSDRFSAERTGGSVSTLTIQRTQQEDSAVYLCASSSDWAEDKQYFGPGTRLTVL.

The chain couples TRBV7-9 to TRBJ1-4; D not resolved. Per the germline V gene, CDR1 is SEHNR and CDR2 is FQNEAQ (reference sequence). This CDR3 has 15 amino acids. V was clipped by 1 base and J by 8 bases, with 14 bases between them. CDR3 in DNA: TGTGCCAGCAGCTTAGTCGCGGCAGTCTACGAAAAACTGTTTTTT. Its protein product is CASSLVAAVYEKLFF. Full variable domain (rest looked up from reference TRBV7-9 and TRBJ1-4): DTGVSQNPRHKITKRGQNVTFRCDPISEHNRLYWYRQTLGQGPEFLTYFQNEAQLEKSRLLSDRFSAERPKGSFSTLEIQRTEQGDSAMYLCASSLVAAVYEKLFFGSGTQLSVL.

The table lists this clonotype with a few counts. The chain has TRBV24-1 and TRBJ2-1; 8 bases align to TRBD2. CDR3 length: 16 amino acids. J lost 6 bases, V lost 0 bases, and 6 bases had no gene match. Germline V gene sequence: CDR1 KGHDR, CDR2 SFDVKD. The CDR3 DNA follows: TGTGCCACCAGTGATTTGAGCGGGAGTCCCTCCAATGAGCAGTTCTTC. This codes for CATSDLSGSPSNEQFF.